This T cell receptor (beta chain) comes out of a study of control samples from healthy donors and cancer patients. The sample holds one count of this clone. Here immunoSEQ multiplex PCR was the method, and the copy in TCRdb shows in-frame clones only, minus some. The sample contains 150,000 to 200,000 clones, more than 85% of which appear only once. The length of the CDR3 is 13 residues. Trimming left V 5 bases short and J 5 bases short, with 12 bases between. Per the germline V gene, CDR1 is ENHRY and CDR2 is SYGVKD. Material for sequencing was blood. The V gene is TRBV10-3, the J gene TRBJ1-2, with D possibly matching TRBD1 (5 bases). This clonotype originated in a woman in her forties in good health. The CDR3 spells CAISQGGRYGYTF. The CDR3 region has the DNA TGTGCCATCAGTCAGGGAGGGAGATATGGCTACACCTTC.